This record looks at one T cell receptor (beta chain) sequence and its context. These data come from a study of blood T cell repertoires in COVID-19. Germline loops: CDR1 SNHLY, CDR2 FYNNEI. V was clipped by 6 bases and J by 0 bases, with 8 bases between them. This CDR3 has 14 residues. Sequencing was performed with immunoSEQ multiplex PCR; in TCRdb, only in-frame clones are kept and a portion is missing. The table shows fewer than 130,000 clones, with around 83% occurring only once. The clonotype originates from a human donor in a cohort sampled during active COVID-19. The chain links TRBV2 to TRBJ2-2; D gene unclear. Sequenced sample: peripheral blood. The DNA for the CDR3 is TGTGCCAGCAGAGGCAGGACGAACACCGGGGAGCTGTTTTTT. This encodes CASRGRTNTGELFF. Full variable domain (missing parts from reference TRBV2 and TRBJ2-2): EPEVTQTPSHQVTQMGQEVILRCVPISNHLYFYWYRQILGQKVEFLVSFYNNEISEKSEIFDDQFSVERPDGSNFTLKIRSTKLEDSAMYFCASRGRTNTGELFFGEGSRLTVL.